This T cell receptor beta chain emerged from a study of shared clonotypes between healthy human individuals (dated by TCRdb to about 2020). Some background on the complete study: A couple of women and a few men aged 18 to 49 years were included in the cohort. Per donor, three plates each were used for CD4 naive and CD4 memory, two for CD8 naive, and one for CD8 memory. Blood TCR repertoires of 5 or 6 healthy adults were deeply sequenced to estimate repertoire size and the extent of clonotype sharing between individuals. To increase sequencing depth and limit assay-specific biases, different laboratories used diverse techniques to prepare libraries and sequence TCR repertoires. Leukapheresis yielded between about 0.8 and 8.9 billion PBMCs per donor.

Points on this clone: The antigen it recognizes is unknown. There are no base qualities to consult, and no much larger clone falls within one base.

What the study reported, not specific to this receptor: Pairwise subsampling led to the expectation that sequencing depth would affect the degree of clonotype sharing among donors. Because the study included a small number of donors, the genetic and exposure-history diversity represented was limited. Estimated clonotype richness was generally larger for naive than for memory subsets. Clonotypes shared by all four sorted-subset donors showed higher generation probabilities than non-shared clonotypes. Across a handful of donors, about 5.2% of naive CD4, over 3% of naive CD8, about 2.3% of memory CD4, and approximately 0.4% of memory CD8 clonotypes were shared. Even with the large sequencing depth, rarefaction of the sorted-subset datasets indicated that sequencing was incomplete. Sampling was restricted to blood, and TCR repertoires in tissues likely differ from the TCR repertoires found in blood.

The donors were healthy, HIV-negative adults who had no recently reported acute infections or vaccinations. Only Caucasian adults living in Nashville, Tennessee, USA were represented among the donors. CD4+ T cells were enriched through magnetic negative selection, after which naive cells were positively selected on CD45RA and the remaining negative fraction served as the memory subset. After blood collection by leukapheresis, PBMCs were isolated using Ficoll-Histopaque density gradient centrifugation and then cryopreserved in the vapor phase of liquid nitrogen. Analytical flow cytometry was used to check the purity and quantity of every magnetically sorted T cell population. From each sorted fraction, genomic DNA was isolated and quantified by UV absorbance on a Nanodrop 2000c. TCR CDR3 regions were amplified from genomic DNA by multiplex PCR using the deep immunoSEQ assay. Extracted genomic DNA from each cell subset was spread evenly across all wells of several immunoSEQ 96-well plates, with each plate serving as a replicate. For sorted subsets, 200 ng of genomic DNA, equivalent to around 29,000 T cell genomes, went into each replicate PCR. Purified libraries were quantified with a Qubit 3.0 fluorometer, sized on a Bioanalyzer 2100, and re-quantified with the KAPA Library Quantification kit. A separate single-read 150-cycle Illumina NextSeq 550 flow cell was used to sequence each immunoSEQ 96-well plate. The authors' pipeline ran thus. Because only junctional sequences without quality scores were contained in the immunoSEQ output, filtering matching that applied to full-length reads could not be performed. Sequences were annotated with PyIR, a Python wrapper for IgBLAST v1.9, using IMGT germline references to assign V/J genes and CDR3. Reads were removed for weak V/J assignments (E-value above 1e-6), missing CDR3, stop codons, out-of-frame junctions, or ambiguous translated residues. V3J clonotypes were defined as sequences sharing an identical inferred V gene, J gene, and CDR3 amino acid sequence. Percentage overlap between repertoires was computed as shared unique clonotypes divided by the size of the smaller repertoire. Richness of each repertoire was evaluated using RTK rarefaction, the Chao1 estimator, and Recon v2.1 estimates of unobserved clonotypes. For all TCRbeta clonotypes obtained by the gDNA method from a handful of donors, generation probabilities were computed with OLGA. Imported from immuneACCESS, the table was reduced by TCRdb to in-frame sequences with V and J called. These copies leave out some clones; in studies compared against another copy, an unresolved V gene accounts for under half, and the cause of the remainder is not known. Clone size and V and J calls were adopted from that table, with D and trimming inferred from the DNA. The sample table shows some 580,000 clones, and almost 97% are seen once. The ten largest account for around 0.058% of the sample.

From cysteine to phenylalanine, the CDR3 is 13 amino acids long. Only the CDR3 portion is preserved as DNA: 39 bases, with reading frame beginning at the first base. Specimen: naive CD4+ T cells sorted from blood. The cell subset or site label here, explained by the study, means: CD45RA+ positively selected. This TCR was sampled from a woman aged 25 to 39 in good health. The chain is assembled from TRBV12-2 and TRBJ1-2; TRBD1 is taken as the D call from the table, unchecked against the DNA. TRBV12-2 is designated a pseudogene. CDR3 protein: CASRLNRGSGYTF. The DNA sequence is given as TGTGCAAGTCGCTTGAACAGGGGGAGCGGCTACACCTTC.